A single count supports the clone carrying this TCR beta chain. Its antigen is as yet unknown. Noted time point: patch test 3, about 24 weeks after DPC sensitization. Treatment here: therapeutic diphenylcyclopropenone sensitization with weekly scalp DPC. This record comes from a study of human T cells and chemical hapten exposure. Study-wide context: Variability of per-sample TCR yields stemmed mainly from small differences in pooled library volume.

Study observations and caveats: With DPC sensitization, TCRs exceeding 1 in 1000 frequency showed no change.

CDR1 is SNHLY, CDR2 FYNNEI, per germline. The CDR3 extends over 15 amino acids. Trimming pared 6 bases from V and 3 bases from J, leaving 16 bases between. One entry per CDR3 protein, called by TCRdb with MiXCR from the RACE reads. The sample has 80,000 to 100,000 distinct CDR3 sequences; 25% to 35% are singletons. The chain uses TRBV2 and TRBJ2-3; no definite D call. This sequence originates from a man aged 40-49 years with alopecia areata. Some clones in this sample may be carry-over from other donors' samples. Sequencing was performed on whole blood, taken in connection with sensitization to the hapten diphenylcyclopropenone (DPC). The CDR3 nucleotides are TGTGCCAGCAGCGTCTTTACAACTACAACAGATACGCAGTATTTT. Protein product: CASSVFTTTTDTQYF. Combining the CDR3 with reference TRBV2 and TRBJ2-3 gives the whole variable domain EPEVTQTPSHQVTQMGQEVILRCVPISNHLYFYWYRQILGQKVEFLVSFYNNEISEKSEIFDDQFSVERPDGSNFTLKIRSTKLEDSAMYFCASSVFTTTTDTQYFGPGTRLTVL.